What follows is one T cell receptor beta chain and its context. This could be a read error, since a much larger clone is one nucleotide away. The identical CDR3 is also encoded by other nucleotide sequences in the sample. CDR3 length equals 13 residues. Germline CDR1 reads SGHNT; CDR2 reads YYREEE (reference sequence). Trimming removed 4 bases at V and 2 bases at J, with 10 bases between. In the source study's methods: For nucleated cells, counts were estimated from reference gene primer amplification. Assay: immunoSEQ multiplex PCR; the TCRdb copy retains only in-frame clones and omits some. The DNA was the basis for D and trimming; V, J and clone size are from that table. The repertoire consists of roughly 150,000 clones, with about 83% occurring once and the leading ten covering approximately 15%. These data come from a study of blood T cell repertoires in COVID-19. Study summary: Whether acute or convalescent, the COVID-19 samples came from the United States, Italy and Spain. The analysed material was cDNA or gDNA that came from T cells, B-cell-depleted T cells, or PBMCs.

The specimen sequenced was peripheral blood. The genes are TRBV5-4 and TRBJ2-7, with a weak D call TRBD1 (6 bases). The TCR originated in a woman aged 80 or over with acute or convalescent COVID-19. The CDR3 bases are TGTGCCAGCAGCCCGGGACACACCTACGAGCAGTACTTC. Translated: CASSPGHTYEQYF.